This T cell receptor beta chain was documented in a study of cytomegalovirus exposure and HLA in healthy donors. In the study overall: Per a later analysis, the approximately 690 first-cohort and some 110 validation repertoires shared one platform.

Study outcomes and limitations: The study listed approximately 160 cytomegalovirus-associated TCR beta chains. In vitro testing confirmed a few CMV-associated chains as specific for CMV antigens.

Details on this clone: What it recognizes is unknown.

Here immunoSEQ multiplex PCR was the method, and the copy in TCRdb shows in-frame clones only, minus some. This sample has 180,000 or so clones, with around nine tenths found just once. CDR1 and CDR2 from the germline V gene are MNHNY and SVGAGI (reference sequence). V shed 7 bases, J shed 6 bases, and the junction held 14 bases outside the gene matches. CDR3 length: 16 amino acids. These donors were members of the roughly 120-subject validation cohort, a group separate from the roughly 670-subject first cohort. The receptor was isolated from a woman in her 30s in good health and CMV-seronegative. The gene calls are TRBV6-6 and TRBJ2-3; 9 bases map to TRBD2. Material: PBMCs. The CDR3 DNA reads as TGTGCCAGCACCAAGCTAGCGGGGACCTTAGGGGATACGCAGTATTTT. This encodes CASTKLAGTLGDTQYF.